This TCR beta chain was obtained from a study of vaccination effects on CD4 cells after COVID-19. The germline V and J ends were trimmed by 5 bases and 3 bases, with 11 bases remaining between them. Germline CDR1 and CDR2: SGHRS and YFSETQ. The CDR3 has 14 amino acids. Before any sequencing was done, the ViraFEST assay used viral peptide pools to expand antigen-specific CD4+ T cells. Investigators separated out CD4+ T cells once more than nine days of culture had passed. It was two doses of either the BNT162b2 or mRNA-1273 vaccine that participants received. In the case of this clone: Its specificity is unknown.

Only in-frame clones appear in the TCRdb table, and some are missing; sequencing was by immunoSEQ multiplex PCR. This table has some 30,000 clones, 75% to 90% appearing once. This material consisted of CD4+ T cells from PBMCs cultured with SARS-CoV-2 spike peptides, taken after COVID-19 vaccination. The chain uses TRBV5-1 and TRBJ1-4; D not certain. The TCR was taken from a human donor who received a COVID-19 vaccine. Some clones in this sample may be carry-over from other donors' samples. This CDR3 is CASRVQSSNEKLFF. The CDR3, as DNA: TGCGCCAGCAGAGTACAGAGCTCTAATGAAAAACTGTTTTTT.